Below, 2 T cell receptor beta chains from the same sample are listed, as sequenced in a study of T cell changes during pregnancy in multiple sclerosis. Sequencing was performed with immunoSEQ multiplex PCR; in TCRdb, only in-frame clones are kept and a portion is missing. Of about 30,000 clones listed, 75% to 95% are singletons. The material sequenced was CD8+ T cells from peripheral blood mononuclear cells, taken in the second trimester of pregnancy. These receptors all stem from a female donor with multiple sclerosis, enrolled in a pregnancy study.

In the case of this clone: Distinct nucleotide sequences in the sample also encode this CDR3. The CDR3 loop reads CASSEELAGGNEQFF. CDR3 bases: TGTGCCAGCAGTGAAGAGCTAGCGGGAGGCAATGAGCAGTTCTTC. The V and J genes are TRBV6-1 and TRBJ2-1, with 11 bases matching TRBD2. The CDR3 has 15 amino acids. In germline, CDR1 is MNHNS, CDR2 SASEGT. The V and J ends lost 1 base and 6 bases, in that order; junction bases with no gene match: 2.

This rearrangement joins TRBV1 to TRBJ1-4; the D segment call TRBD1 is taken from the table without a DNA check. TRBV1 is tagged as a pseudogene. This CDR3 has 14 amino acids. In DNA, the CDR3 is TGCACCAGCAGCCTAAAACAGGTTAATGAAAAACTGTTTTTT. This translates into CTSSLKQVNEKLFF.